The source of this TCR beta chain is a study of radiotherapy plus CTLA-4 blockade in lung cancer. About the study: Objective responses were seen in around 18% of patients, disease control in 25% to 35%.

The repertoire was sequenced with immunoSEQ multiplex PCR; TCRdb's copy has only in-frame clones and lacks some. Of roughly 97,000 clones listed, about 70% are singletons. CDR1 and CDR2 (germline): SGHRS, YFSETQ. The length of the CDR3 is 15 residues. J lost 2 bases, V lost 4 bases, and 4 bases had no gene match. The starting material was peripheral blood, obtained from a patient treated with radiotherapy plus ipilimumab. The chain is built from TRBV5-1 and TRBJ2-1; TRBD2 agrees at 9 bases. The sequence derives from a human donor with non-small cell lung cancer who had a partial response to radiotherapy plus ipilimumab. Some clones in this sample may be carry-over from other donors' samples. For the CDR3, the DNA is TGCGCCAGCAGCCAAGGACTAGCGACCTACAATGAGCAGTTCTTC. Protein sequence: CASSQGLATYNEQFF.